This T cell receptor beta chain was sequenced in a study of shared T cell receptors in the human thymus. Unmatched junction bases numbered 8, after V lost 7 bases and J lost 1 base. Germline loops: CDR1 SGHTA, CDR2 FQGNSA. The CDR3 spans 16 residues. Sequenced by immunoSEQ multiplex PCR; TCRdb stores in-frame clones only, minus some. The sample has about 400,000 clones, around 95% seen once. The sequenced material came from thymocytes. This chain joins TRBV7-2 and TRBJ1-5, with 9 bases that match TRBD1. The sequence derives from a human donor. The CDR3 region is CASNPDRGRSNQPQHF. The DNA for the CDR3 is TGTGCCAGCAACCCGGACAGGGGCCGGAGCAATCAGCCCCAGCATTTT. Variable domain in full (rest from reference TRBV7-2 and TRBJ1-5): GAGVSQSPSNKVTEKGKDVELRCDPISGHTALYWYRQSLGQGLEFLIYFQGNSAPDKSGLPSDRFSAERTGGSVSTLTIQRTQQEDSAVYLCASNPDRGRSNQPQHFGDGTRLSIL.